This T cell receptor (beta chain) was retrieved from a study of T cell responses to AZD1222 COVID-19 vaccine. The CDR3 runs 15 residues. With 3 bases removed from V and 8 bases from J, the gap between germline ends came to 19 bases. Germline values: CDR1 MGHRA, CDR2 YSYEKL. The method was immunoSEQ multiplex PCR; TCRdb's version includes in-frame clones alone and lacks a portion of them. The sample has about 90,000 clones, roughly 90% seen once; the top ten hold 5.5%. Study results and caveats: Just five to seven people given AZD1222 tested seropositive at baseline. Recipients of two AZD1222 doses showed rising Spike-specific TCR breadth and depth. Regions 160-218 and 743-854 dominated among vaccine-associated CD4 TCRs spanning spike. Donor demographics were predominantly white British with a female majority; clonal diversity may be underestimated.

Remarks on this clone: The antigen remains unidentified.

The material sequenced was peripheral blood, taken 28 days after the second AZD1222 dose. The clonotype comes from an adult who received the AZD1222 COVID-19 vaccine. The chain couples TRBV4-1 to TRBJ1-2; D is unresolved. CDR3 sequence reads: CASSQIPHLTKGYTF. The CDR3 DNA reads TGCGCCAGCAGCCAGATCCCCCATCTCACGAAGGGCTACACCTTC.